Below, 4 T cell receptor beta chains from the same sample are listed, as sequenced in a study of spatial heterogeneity in lung cancer (dated by TCRdb to the late 2010s). The library was obtained by 5' RACE. The data were produced on a NextSeq 500. TCRdb's own reprocessing of the public reads used fastp at Q25 and MiXCR and kept productive beta chains. Rows are unified per CDR3 protein, each entry keeping the most common DNA and genes. Within this sample are around 4,000 distinct CDR3 sequences, with about 37% of them counted one time only. The ten largest make up about 36% of the sample. The time point label on this specimen signifies: sample taken at primary tumor resection. Whole RNA extracted from tumor and nontumor lung tissue, or from cryopreserved PBMC samples, was used for TCR sequencing without cell sorting. The starting material was PBMCs, obtained at surgery. The source of these receptors is a male donor with early-stage non-small cell lung cancer.

In regard to this clonotype: Germline is not matched at one junction end, which may reflect a read error. This beta chain lies outside the target of a library built for alpha chains; its clone size means little. V is TRBV12-3 or TRBV12-4 and J is TRBJ2-7; a weak D match, TRBD2 (6 bases). The CDR3 runs 13 residues. The CDR3 region has the DNA TGTGCCAGCAGTTTGCGGGAAACCTATGAGCAGTACTTC. Its translation is CASSLRETYEQYF.

Only a few counts were recorded for this clonotype. As an off-target read in a library built for alpha chains, this beta chain has a frequency of little significance. This chain links TRBV7-7 with TRBJ2-5, with D possibly being TRBD1 (6 bases). Germline loops: CDR1 SSHAT, CDR2 FNYEAQ (reference sequence). CDR3 size: 13 residues. Trimming took off 1 base at V and 5 bases at J, with 8 bases between the two ends. DNA for the CDR3: TGTGCCAGCAGCTTAGACAGGGACGAGACCCAGTACTTC. It specifies CASSLDRDETQYF.

Concerning this clonotype: Since the library was made to target alpha chains, this beta chain is a stray read and its abundance is not meaningful. The rearrangement uses TRBV29-1 and TRBJ2-2, with a possible D match to TRBD1 (5 bases). The V end was cut by 6 bases, the J end by 4 bases, with 24 bases between. CDR1 is SQVTM, CDR2 ANQGSEA, per germline. This CDR3 has 17 residues. CDR3 bases: TGCAGCGTGGGCACAGGACGATTCGCAGGGCCCACCGGGGAGCTGTTTTTT. Translated: CSVGTGRFAGPTGELFF.

In its sample, this clonotype was seen a few times. With the library built for alpha chains, this beta chain is off target and its frequency is not meaningful. The J gene is TRBJ1-1, the V gene TRBV30, with D possibly TRBD1 on 6 matching bases. This CDR3 spans 13 amino acids. Trimming pared 1 base from V and 1 base from J, leaving 7 bases between. The germline gives CDR1 GTSNPN, CDR2 SVGIG (reference sequence). The CDR3: CAWSGGPNTEAFF. The CDR3 bases are TGTGCCTGGAGTGGGGGGCCGAACACTGAAGCTTTCTTT.